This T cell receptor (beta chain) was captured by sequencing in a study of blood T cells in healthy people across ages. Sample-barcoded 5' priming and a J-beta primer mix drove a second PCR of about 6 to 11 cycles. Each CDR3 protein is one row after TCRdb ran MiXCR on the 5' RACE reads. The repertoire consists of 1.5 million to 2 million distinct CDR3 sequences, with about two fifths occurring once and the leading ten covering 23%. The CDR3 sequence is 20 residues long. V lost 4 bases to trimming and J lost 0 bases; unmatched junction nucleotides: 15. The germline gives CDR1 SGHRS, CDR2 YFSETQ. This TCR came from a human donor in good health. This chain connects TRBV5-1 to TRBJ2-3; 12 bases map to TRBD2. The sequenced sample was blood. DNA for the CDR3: TGCGCCAGCAGCCTATCACTGACTAGCGGGGGCCCGGACAGCACAGATACGCAGTATTTT. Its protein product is CASSLSLTSGGPDSTDTQYF.